Listed below are T cell receptor beta chains from one sample, sequenced in a study of T cell responses to AZD1222 COVID-19 vaccine. Method: immunoSEQ multiplex PCR; TCRdb's copy keeps in-frame clones and lacks some. The table shows 150,000 or so clones, with 70% to 90% occurring only once. Sequencing was performed on peripheral blood, taken on day 0 of AZD1222 vaccination. Receptors were obtained from an adult in good health. Both conserved end residues are part of each CDR3. D genes are given only for firm matches. Some rows mark clone size as missing; the rest say once, few, many or name a class of expanded clone.

d_call: .
j_call: TRBJ1-1
clone_size: .
v_call: TRBV4-1
cdr3_nt: TGCGCCAGCAGCCCCATCGGACGGGAGAACACTGAAGCTTTCTTT
cdr3_aa: CASSPIGRENTEAFF

d_call: TRBD1
j_call: TRBJ2-3
clone_size: .
v_call: TRBV19
cdr3_nt: TGTGCCAGTAGAGGGGGGACAGGGGGCGCAGATACGCAGTATTTT
cdr3_aa: CASRGGTGGADTQYF

d_call: .
j_call: TRBJ1-4
clone_size: .
v_call: TRBV19
cdr3_nt: TGTGCCAGTACCGACTCCTGGGGCAGCTATGAAAAACTGTTTTTT
cdr3_aa: CASTDSWGSYEKLFF

d_call: .
j_call: TRBJ2-2
clone_size: .
v_call: TRBV9
cdr3_nt: TGTGCCAGCAGCACCCAGTATGGCGGGGAGCTGTTTTTT
cdr3_aa: CASSTQYGGELFF

d_call: .
j_call: TRBJ1-2
clone_size: .
v_call: TRBV30
cdr3_nt: TGTGCCTGGAGTGTAGAGGCCACGTATGGCTACACCTTC
cdr3_aa: CAWSVEATYGYTF

d_call: .
j_call: TRBJ1-2
clone_size: .
v_call: TRBV7-6
cdr3_nt: TGTGCCAGCAGCTTAGGGCAGAGATATGGCTACACCTTC
cdr3_aa: CASSLGQRYGYTF

d_call: .
j_call: TRBJ1-2
clone_size: .
v_call: TRBV6-5
cdr3_nt: TGTGCCAGCACAAGGGTCAAAGAGAGTGGCTACACCTTC
cdr3_aa: CASTRVKESGYTF

d_call: TRBD1
j_call: TRBJ2-3
clone_size: .
v_call: TRBV29-1
cdr3_nt: TGCAGCGTCGTAGGGGGGACAGGGGGAGAGGCAGATACGCAGTATTTT
cdr3_aa: CSVVGGTGGEADTQYF

d_call: TRBD2
j_call: TRBJ2-1
clone_size: .
v_call: TRBV30
cdr3_nt: TGTGCCTGGAATAATATGGGGAGGGCCCACAATGAGCAGTTCTTC
cdr3_aa: CAWNNMGRAHNEQFF

d_call: TRBD2
j_call: TRBJ2-5
clone_size: .
v_call: TRBV5-1
cdr3_nt: TGCGCCAGCAGCTTGTCCCCACTAGCGATGGTAGAGACCCAGTACTTC
cdr3_aa: CASSLSPLAMVETQYF

d_call: .
j_call: TRBJ2-7
clone_size: .
v_call: TRBV6-5
cdr3_nt: TGTGCCAGCAGTTACTTGACTGCTTACGAGCAGTACTTC
cdr3_aa: CASSYLTAYEQYF

d_call: TRBD2
j_call: TRBJ2-5
clone_size: .
v_call: TRBV30
cdr3_nt: TGTGCCTGGAGTGAACAGCGGGAGGGGGGGACCCAGTACTTC
cdr3_aa: CAWSEQREGGTQYF

d_call: TRBD1
j_call: TRBJ1-6
clone_size: .
v_call: TRBV4-1
cdr3_nt: TGCGCCAGCAGCCAACCAGGGGGCAGTTCACCCCTCCACTTT
cdr3_aa: CASSQPGGSSPLHF

d_call: .
j_call: TRBJ2-3
clone_size: .
v_call: TRBV3-1/TRBV3-2
cdr3_nt: TGTGCCAGCAGGCCTTACAGGGAAGATACGCAGTATTTT
cdr3_aa: CASRPYREDTQYF

d_call: .
j_call: TRBJ2-7
clone_size: .
v_call: TRBV28
cdr3_nt: TGTGCCAGCAGTTTTGGTCCCTACGAGCAGTACTTC
cdr3_aa: CASSFGPYEQYF

d_call: TRBD1
j_call: TRBJ1-1
clone_size: .
v_call: TRBV3-1/TRBV3-2
cdr3_nt: TGTGCCAGCAGCCAAGATCTTTGGGACAGGGGTCACTCCGACACTGAAGCTTTCTTT
cdr3_aa: CASSQDLWDRGHSDTEAFF

d_call: TRBD2
j_call: TRBJ2-1
clone_size: .
v_call: TRBV6-4
cdr3_nt: TGTGCCAGCTCCTTAGCGGGAGCTTACGGTGAGCAGTTCTTC
cdr3_aa: CASSLAGAYGEQFF

d_call: .
j_call: TRBJ1-3
clone_size: few
v_call: TRBV3-1/TRBV3-2
cdr3_nt: TGTGCCAGCAGCCAGACAGGCTCTTCCCCAGCTTTCGGAAACACCATATATTTT
cdr3_aa: CASSQTGSSPAFGNTIYF

d_call: .
j_call: TRBJ1-4
clone_size: .
v_call: TRBV5-1
cdr3_nt: TGCGCCAGCAGTCGTCCCGGGACCGGTAATGAAAAACTGTTTTTT
cdr3_aa: CASSRPGTGNEKLFF

d_call: .
j_call: TRBJ2-4
clone_size: .
v_call: TRBV2
cdr3_nt: TGTGCCAGCAGTGAATATCAGTGGGGCAAAAACATTCAGTACTTC
cdr3_aa: CASSEYQWGKNIQYF